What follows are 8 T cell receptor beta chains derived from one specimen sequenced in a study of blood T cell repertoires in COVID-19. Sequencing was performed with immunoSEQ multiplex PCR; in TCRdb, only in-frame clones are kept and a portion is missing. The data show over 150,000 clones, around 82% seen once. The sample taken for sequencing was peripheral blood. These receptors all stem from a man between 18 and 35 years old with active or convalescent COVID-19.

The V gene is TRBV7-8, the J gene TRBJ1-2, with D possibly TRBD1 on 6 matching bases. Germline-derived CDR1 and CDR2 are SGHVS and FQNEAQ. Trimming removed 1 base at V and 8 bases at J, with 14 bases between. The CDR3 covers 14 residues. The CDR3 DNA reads TGTGCCAGCAGCTTAGGGGGGGGCAGAACCGGCTACACCTTC. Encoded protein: CASSLGGGRTGYTF.

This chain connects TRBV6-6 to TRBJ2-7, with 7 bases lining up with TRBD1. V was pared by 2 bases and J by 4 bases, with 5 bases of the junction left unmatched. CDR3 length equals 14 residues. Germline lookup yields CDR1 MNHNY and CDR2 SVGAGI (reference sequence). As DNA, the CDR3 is TGTGCCAGCAGTTACGACAGGGTGAGATACGAGCAGTACTTC. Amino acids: CASSYDRVRYEQYF.

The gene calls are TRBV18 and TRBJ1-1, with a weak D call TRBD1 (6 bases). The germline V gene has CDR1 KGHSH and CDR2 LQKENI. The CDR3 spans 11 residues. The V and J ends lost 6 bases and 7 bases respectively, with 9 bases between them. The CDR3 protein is CASSEQGEAFF. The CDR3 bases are TGTGCCAGCTCCGAACAGGGTGAAGCTTTCTTT. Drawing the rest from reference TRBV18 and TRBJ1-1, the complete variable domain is NAGVMQNPRHLVRRRGQEARLRCSPMKGHSHVYWYRQLPEEGLKFMVYLQKENIIDESGMPKERFSAEFPKEGPSILRIQQVVRGDSAAYFCASSEQGEAFFGQGTRLTVV.

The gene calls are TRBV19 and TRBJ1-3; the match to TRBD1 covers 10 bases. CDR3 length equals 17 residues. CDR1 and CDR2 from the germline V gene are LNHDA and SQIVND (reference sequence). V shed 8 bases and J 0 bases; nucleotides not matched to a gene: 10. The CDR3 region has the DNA TGTGCCAGTGCTATGTGGGGACAGGGGCTCTCTGGAAACACCATATATTTT. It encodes CASAMWGQGLSGNTIYF. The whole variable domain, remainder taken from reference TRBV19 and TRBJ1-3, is DGGITQSPKYLFRKEGQNVTLSCEQNLNHDAMYWYRQDPGQGLRLIYYSQIVNDFQKGDIAEGYSVSREKKESFPLTVTSAQKNPTAFYLCASAMWGQGLSGNTIYFGEGSWLTVV.

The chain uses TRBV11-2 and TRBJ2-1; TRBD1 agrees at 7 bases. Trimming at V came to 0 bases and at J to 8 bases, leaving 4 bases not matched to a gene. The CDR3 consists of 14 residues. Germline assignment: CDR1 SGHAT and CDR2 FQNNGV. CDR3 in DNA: TGTGCCAGCAGCTTAGATACAGGGGCCTATGAGCAGTTCTTC. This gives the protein CASSLDTGAYEQFF.

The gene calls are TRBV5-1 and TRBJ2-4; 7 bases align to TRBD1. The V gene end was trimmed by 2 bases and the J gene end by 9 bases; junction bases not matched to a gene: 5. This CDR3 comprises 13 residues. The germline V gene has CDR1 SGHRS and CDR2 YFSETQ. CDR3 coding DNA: TGCGCCAGCAGCTTCACAGGGGACGGCATTCAGTACTTC. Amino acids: CASSFTGDGIQYF.

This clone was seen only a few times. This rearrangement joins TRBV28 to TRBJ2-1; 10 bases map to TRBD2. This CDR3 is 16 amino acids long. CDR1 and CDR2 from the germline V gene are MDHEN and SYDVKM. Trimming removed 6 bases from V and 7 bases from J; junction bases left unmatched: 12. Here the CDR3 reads CASSSATSGSRNEQFF. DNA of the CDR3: TGTGCCAGCAGCTCAGCGACTAGCGGGTCTCGGAATGAGCAGTTCTTC.

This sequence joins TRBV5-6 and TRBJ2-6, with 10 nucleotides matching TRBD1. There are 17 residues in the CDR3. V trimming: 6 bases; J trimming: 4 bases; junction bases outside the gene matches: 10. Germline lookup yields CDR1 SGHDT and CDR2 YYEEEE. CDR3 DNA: TGTGCCAGCAACCGGGACAGGGGTTGGTTGGGGGCCAACGTCCTGACTTTC. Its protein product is CASNRDRGWLGANVLTF.